This T cell receptor beta chain emerged from a study of vaccination and CD4 T cells after COVID-19 (dated 2022 in TCRdb). General notes on the study: Every convalescent patient had a positive nasal swab PCR test for SARS-CoV-2, with mild disease in about 9 patients and severe disease in one. Two doses of either the Pfizer-BioNTech BNT162b2 vaccine (n=8) or the Moderna mRNA-1273 vaccine (n=2) were administered to participants. In the convalescent cohort there were six males and four females, among whom were two Hispanic individuals, seven Caucasians, two Asians and one multiracial person. In over 8 COVID-19 convalescent patients and a few infection-naive healthy vaccine recipients, the spike-specific CD4+ TCR repertoire before mRNA vaccination was compared with the repertoire after mRNA vaccination. Post-COVID blood samples from convalescent patients were collected a median of around 100 days after diagnosis, with a range of roughly 35 to 161 days. Control cultures received a CEFX viral epitope pool as the positive control, an HIV-1 Nef peptide pool as the negative control, or no peptide. Post-vaccine blood samples were obtained a median of roughly 75 days after the second vaccine dose, with a range of roughly 12 to 250 days. Culture stimuli were overlapping spike peptide pools from SARS-CoV-2 and from the common cold coronaviruses HCoV-NL63, HCoV-OC43 and HCoV-229E.

Library method: PCR. DNA from cultured CD4+ T cells was subjected to TCR sequencing with the Oncomine TCR Beta short-read assay at the Johns Hopkins FTIC core. The QIAamp micro DNA kit was used to extract genomic DNA from the cultured CD4+ T cells. Oncomine TCR Beta libraries made from cultured CD4+ T cells were pooled using unique dual indexes and sequenced on an Illumina iSeq 100. The authors' analysis ran thus. Non-productive sequences were removed, and CDR3s not starting with C, not ending with F or W, or shorter than 7 amino acids were discarded. Antigen-specific clonotypes were identified using the MANAFEST web application through comparison of peptide-stimulated wells with reference and other culture wells. Positive clones required FDR below 0.05, an odds ratio above 5, and productive frequency above 0.1% in at least two of three replicate wells. Cross-reactive clonotypes were defined as significantly expanded in both SARS-CoV-2 spike wells and at least one common cold coronavirus spike condition. Using R version 3.6.1, CDR3 homology was evaluated through Levenshtein distances (stringdist) along with unrooted phylogenetic trees (ape). TCRdb took the public reads, trimmed them with fastp at Q25, ran MiXCR for clone calling and kept in-frame beta chains. Each CDR3 protein appears once, grouped with its most common genes and DNA. V and J calls and clone size were set by TCRdb, not the authors. The sample profile shows about 9,200 distinct CDR3 sequences; roughly three fifths of them were found once. The ten largest account for 15% to 19% of the sample.

CDR1 is given as DFQATT and CDR2 as SNEGSKA, both from the germline V gene (reference sequence). The CDR3 spans 17 residues, from the cysteine through the phenylalanine. The CDR3 DNA has 51 bases and is translated from base 1. Trimming costs V 0 bases and J 3 bases, and their ends lie 17 bases apart. Points on this clonotype: It lacks a known antigen. No much larger clonotype is one base removed from it; base qualities were not supplied.

General conclusions and limits of the study: The median number of SARS-CoV-2-reactive clonotypes rose from 21 after infection to some 37 after vaccination, but the change was not significant. In convalescent patients, nearly all vaccine-specific clones (304 of 307) were found to be mono-reactive for SARS-CoV-2 spike rather than cross-reactive with common cold coronaviruses. In convalescent patients, a median about 86% of post-vaccine SARS-CoV-2-reactive clones were detected only after vaccination, and vaccine-specific priming was suggested by this finding. Relatively few convalescent patients were included in the study, and early timepoints after natural infection were not analyzed.

The treatment or condition label on this specimen signifies: approximately 11-day PBMC culture with coronavirus spike peptide pools or control peptides (ViraFEST assay). The study used the ViraFEST assay, which expanded antigen-specific T cells with peptide pools and then identified expanded clonotypes by TCR sequencing. The convalescent patients' positive SARS-CoV-2 PCR tests fell between March and December 2020, which was before the Alpha, Beta and Delta variants emerged in the United States. Each well held about 1.8 million PBMCs cultured with approximately 9.2 ug/ml peptide pools in IMDM containing approximately 5% human AB serum and roughly 9.3 IU/ml IL-2. Half of the culture medium was replaced with fresh IL-2-containing medium on days 3 and 7. After 10 days of culture, CD4+ T cells were isolated by negative selection with the EasySep CD4+ T cell isolation kit. PBMCs were separated from whole blood using Ficoll-Paque Plus gradient centrifugation and then either used fresh or cryopreserved at -140C. In general, triplicate wells were set up for every culture condition.

The V gene is TRBV20-1 and the J gene is TRBJ1-4, with the D gene not clear enough to name. This TCR was sampled from a human donor with COVID-19. Here the sequenced sample was cultured CD4+ T cells from blood, taken after SARS-CoV-2 vaccination. The CDR3 region: CSARDLASGSANEKLFF. The bases read TGCAGTGCTAGAGATTTGGCCTCCGGGTCGGCTAATGAAAAACTGTTTTTT.